This TCR beta chain was profiled in a study of blood T cell repertoires in COVID-19 (dated by TCRdb to 2018 to 2020). With respect to the entire study: Samples from collaborators originated in the United States, Italy and Spain and spanned both the acute and convalescent phases of COVID-19. The material from the prospective study consisted of cDNA or gDNA derived from T cells, B-cell-depleted T cells, or PBMCs. The dataset comprised deeply sampled blood TCRbeta repertoires from subjects exposed to, actively infected with, or recovered from COVID-19. The repertoires were released in a freely available public database meant as a resource for research on the immune response to SARS-CoV-2. Samples came from the ongoing ImmuneRACE study (first 160 participants) plus 1,254 subjects from 6 global collaborators. A de-identified subject ID, COVID-19 status, age in years and sex were almost always included in the sample metadata. HLA class I and class II types, where available, came from metadata supplied by the sample provider rather than from assay-based typing.

About this clone: Its antigen remains undetermined. Base qualities are not recorded, but no much larger clone differs from it by a single base.

The immunoSEQ Assay, a bias-controlled multiplex PCR, was used to amplify TCRbeta CDR3 regions from genomic DNA. The authors processed their data as follows. The number of nucleated cells in each sample was estimated by amplification of reference gene primers within the assay. To quantify the absolute abundance of each unique TCRbeta CDR3 rearrangement, sequence reads were collapsed and filtered. Productive Simpson clonality was computed per sample as the square root of Simpson's diversity index over productive rearrangements. TCRdb holds this immuneACCESS table with in-frame rearrangements only. Some clones are missing; in checked studies, unresolved V genes explain under half, and the rest has no known cause. V and J calls and clone size are those listed in that table; D and trimming were worked out from the DNA. The sample table shows roughly 100,000 clones, and 81% are seen once. The leading ten clones occupy under 40% of the sample.

Trimmed from V: 3 bases; trimmed from J: 10 bases; junction bases lacking a gene match: 2. In the germline V gene, CDR1 corresponds to MNHNS and CDR2 to SASEGT. Reading from cysteine to phenylalanine, the CDR3 counts 13 amino acids. Of all the DNA, just the CDR3 is kept, 39 bases in frame from base 1. The research as a whole found: The amount of clinical and demographic metadata varied by source and participant and was provided uncurated.

Each collaborating institution followed its own protocols to collect whole blood in K2EDTA tubes. For TCRbeta analysis, collaborators shipped samples as frozen whole blood, isolated PBMCs, or DNA extracted from either of those sample types. The V and J segments used are TRBV6-1 and TRBJ1-6; TRBD1 fits 8 bases in the junction. The clonotype originates from a man older than 75 with acute or convalescent COVID-19. Sequenced: peripheral blood. For the CDR3, the sequence is CASSDDRGSPLHF. The DNA sequence follows: TGTGCCAGCAGTGACGACAGGGGCTCACCCCTCCACTTT.